This T cell receptor beta chain is drawn from a study of cytomegalovirus exposure and HLA in healthy donors. Whole-study results and caveats: Sequencing had likely introduced a cluster of highly shared sequence variants as an artifact. DRB1 had the most TCR associations and HLA-C the fewest, a later analysis found, with rates varying by HLA locus. Most of the CMV-associated TCR beta chains (in a later analysis) appeared to be HLA-restricted.

In its sample, this clone was seen a few times. Antigen unknown. One end of the junction is discordant with germline, which a read error may explain. 60 Vbeta and 13 Jbeta primers were used in PCR. Sequencing used immunoSEQ multiplex PCR; TCRdb keeps in-frame clones, though not all of them. The sample has 60,000 to 85,000 clones, about 67% seen once; the top ten hold 9.5% to 12%. Germline V CDR1 and CDR2: LNHNV, YYDKDF (reference sequence). CDR3 size: 12 residues. The chain uses TRBV15 and TRBJ2-1; D is possibly TRBD2 (5 bases). Sequencing used PBMCs. This receptor was identified in a human donor in good health. For the CDR3, the DNA is TGTGCCACCAGCAAGGCCGGGAATGCGCAGTTCTTC. Its protein product is CATSKAGNAQFF.